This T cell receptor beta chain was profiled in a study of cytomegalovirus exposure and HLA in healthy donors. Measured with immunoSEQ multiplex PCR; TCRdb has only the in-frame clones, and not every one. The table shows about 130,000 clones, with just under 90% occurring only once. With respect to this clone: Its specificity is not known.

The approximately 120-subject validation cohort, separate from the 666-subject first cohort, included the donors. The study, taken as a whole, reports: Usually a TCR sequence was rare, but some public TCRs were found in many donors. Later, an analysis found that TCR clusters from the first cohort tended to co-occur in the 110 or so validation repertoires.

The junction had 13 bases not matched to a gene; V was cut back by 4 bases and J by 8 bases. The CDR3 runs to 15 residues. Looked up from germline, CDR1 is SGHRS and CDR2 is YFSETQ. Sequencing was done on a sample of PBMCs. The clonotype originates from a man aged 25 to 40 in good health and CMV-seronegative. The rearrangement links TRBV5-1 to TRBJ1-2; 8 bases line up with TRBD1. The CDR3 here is CASSTGQGGWEGYTF. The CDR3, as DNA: TGCGCCAGCAGCACCGGACAGGGAGGTTGGGAGGGCTACACCTTC.